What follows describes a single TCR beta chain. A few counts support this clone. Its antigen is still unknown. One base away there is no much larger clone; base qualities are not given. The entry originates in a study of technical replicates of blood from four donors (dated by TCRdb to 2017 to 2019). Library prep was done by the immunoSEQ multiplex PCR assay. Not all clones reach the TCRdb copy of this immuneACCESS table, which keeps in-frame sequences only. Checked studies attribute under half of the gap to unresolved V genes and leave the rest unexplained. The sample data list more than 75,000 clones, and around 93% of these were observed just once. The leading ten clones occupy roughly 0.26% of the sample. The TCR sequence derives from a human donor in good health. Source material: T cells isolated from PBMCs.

For the CDR3, the sequence is CASSQSGQGRYEQYF. The nucleotide sequence reads TGTGCCAGCAGCCAGTCAGGACAGGGACGCTACGAGCAGTACTTC. The sequence links TRBV5-5 to TRBJ2-7; 8 central nucleotides agree with TRBD1. CDR1 and CDR2 are read off the germline V gene (reference sequence) as SGHKS and YYEKEE. V trim: 4 bases; J trim: 3 bases; unmatched bases: 9. Counted from cysteine to phenylalanine, this CDR3 has 15 amino acids. This entry keeps only the CDR3 DNA: 45 bases, framed from base 1.